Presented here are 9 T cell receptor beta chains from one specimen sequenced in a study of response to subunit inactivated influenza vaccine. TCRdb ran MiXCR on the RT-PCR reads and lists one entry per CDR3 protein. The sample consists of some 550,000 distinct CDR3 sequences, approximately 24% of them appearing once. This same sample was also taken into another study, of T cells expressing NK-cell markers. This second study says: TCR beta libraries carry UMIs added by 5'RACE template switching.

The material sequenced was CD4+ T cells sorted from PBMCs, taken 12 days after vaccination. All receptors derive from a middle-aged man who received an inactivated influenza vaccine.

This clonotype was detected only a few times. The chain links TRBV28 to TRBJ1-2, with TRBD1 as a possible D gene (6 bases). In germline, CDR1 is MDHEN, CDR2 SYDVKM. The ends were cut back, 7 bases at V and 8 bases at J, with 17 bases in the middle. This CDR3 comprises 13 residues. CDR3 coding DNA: TGTGCCAGCACCGGGGGGACAAGGGTCGGCTACACCTTC. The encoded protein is CASTGGTRVGYTF.

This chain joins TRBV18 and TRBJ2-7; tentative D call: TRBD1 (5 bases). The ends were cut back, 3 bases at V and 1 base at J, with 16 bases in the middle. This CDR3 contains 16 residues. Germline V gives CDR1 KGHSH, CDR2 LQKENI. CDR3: CASSPPQGRSSYEQYF. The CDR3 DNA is TGTGCCAGCTCACCCCCGCAGGGTAGGAGTTCCTACGAGCAGTACTTC.

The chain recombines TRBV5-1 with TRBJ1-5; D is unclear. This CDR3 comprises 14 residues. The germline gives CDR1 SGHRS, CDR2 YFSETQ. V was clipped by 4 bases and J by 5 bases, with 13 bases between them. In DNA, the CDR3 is TGCGCCAGCAGCCCGGGAGAGGGCGATCAGCCCCAGCATTTT. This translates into CASSPGEGDQPQHF. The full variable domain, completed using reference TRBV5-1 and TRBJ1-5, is KAGVTQTPRYLIKTRGQQVTLSCSPISGHRSVSWYQQTPGQGLQFLFEYFSETQRNKGNFPGRFSGRQFSNSRSEMNVSTLELGDSALYLCASSPGEGDQPQHFGDGTRLSIL.

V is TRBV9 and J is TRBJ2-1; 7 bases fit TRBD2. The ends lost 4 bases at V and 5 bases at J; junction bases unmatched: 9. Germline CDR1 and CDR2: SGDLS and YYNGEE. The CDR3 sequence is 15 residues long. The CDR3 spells CASSPRTRADNEQFF. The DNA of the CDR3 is TGTGCCAGCAGCCCCCGGACTAGGGCAGACAATGAGCAGTTCTTC.

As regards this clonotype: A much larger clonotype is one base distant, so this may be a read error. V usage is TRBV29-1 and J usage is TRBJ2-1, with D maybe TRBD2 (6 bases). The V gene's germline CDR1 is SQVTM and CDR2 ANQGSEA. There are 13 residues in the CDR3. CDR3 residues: CTVSPWGDNEQFF. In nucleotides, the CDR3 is TGCACCGTTTCCCCGTGGGGGGACAATGAGCAGTTCTTC.

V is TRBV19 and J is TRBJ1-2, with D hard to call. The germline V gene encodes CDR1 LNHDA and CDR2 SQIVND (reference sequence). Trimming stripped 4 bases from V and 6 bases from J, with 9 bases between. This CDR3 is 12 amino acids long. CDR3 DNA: TGTGCCAGTAGTAATTACAAGGATGGCTACACCTTC. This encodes CASSNYKDGYTF. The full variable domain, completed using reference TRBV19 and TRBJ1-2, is DGGITQSPKYLFRKEGQNVTLSCEQNLNHDAMYWYRQDPGQGLRLIYYSQIVNDFQKGDIAEGYSVSREKKESFPLTVTSAQKNPTAFYLCASSNYKDGYTFGSGTRLTVV.

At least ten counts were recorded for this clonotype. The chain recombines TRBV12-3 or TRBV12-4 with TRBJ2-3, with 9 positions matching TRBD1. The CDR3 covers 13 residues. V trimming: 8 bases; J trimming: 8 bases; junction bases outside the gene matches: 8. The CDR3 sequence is CASGQGSRITQYF. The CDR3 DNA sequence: TGTGCCAGCGGACAGGGGTCCCGGATTACGCAGTATTTT.

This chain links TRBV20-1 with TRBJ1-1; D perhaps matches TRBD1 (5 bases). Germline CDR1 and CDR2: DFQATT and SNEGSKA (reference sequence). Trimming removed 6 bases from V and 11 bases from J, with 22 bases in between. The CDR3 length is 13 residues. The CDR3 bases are TGCAGTGCGGGAGGGGTATCCGAAACTGGGGCTTTCTTT. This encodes CSAGGVSETGAFF.

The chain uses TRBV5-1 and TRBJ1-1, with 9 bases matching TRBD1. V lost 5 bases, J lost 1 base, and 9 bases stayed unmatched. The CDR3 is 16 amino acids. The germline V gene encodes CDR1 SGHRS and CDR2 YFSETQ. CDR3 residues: CASRPGTGSRNTEAFF. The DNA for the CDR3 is TGCGCCAGCAGACCCGGGACAGGGAGCCGGAACACTGAAGCTTTCTTT.